This TCR beta chain originates from a study of OX40 agonist ivuxolimab in advanced cancers. Study-level background: With ivuxolimab, an agonistic anti-OX40 (CD134) antibody, patients were treated.

Study-wide results and limits: Antigen specificity was not determined for the expanded peripheral T cells.

Notes on this clone: Its antigen is still unknown.

Assay: immunoSEQ multiplex PCR; the TCRdb copy retains only in-frame clones and omits some. The sample gives over 50,000 clones, about nine tenths of which show up once; approximately 20% is in the top ten. The CDR3 consists of 13 residues. Trimming pared 5 bases from V and 3 bases from J, leaving 11 bases between. CDR1 and CDR2 (germline): MNHEY, SVGAGI. This rearrangement joins TRBV6-5 to TRBJ2-7; D is undetermined. This receptor was obtained from an adult with an advanced solid tumor such as melanoma, head and neck, liver or kidney cancer. The source material was CD4+ or CD8+ T cells sorted from blood, sampled in a trial of the OX40 agonist ivuxolimab. The CDR3 spells CASSRHGYYEQYF. CDR3 sequence (DNA): TGTGCCAGCAGTCGACACGGGTACTACGAGCAGTACTTC.